These 22 T cell receptor beta chains originate from one sample sequenced in a study of blood T cell repertoires in COVID-19. Method: immunoSEQ multiplex PCR; TCRdb's copy keeps in-frame clones and lacks some. The sample shows some 120,000 clones, roughly 84% of them seen only once. Sequences were obtained from peripheral blood. The receptor set was obtained from a woman in her seventies with acute or convalescent COVID-19.

V is TRBV5-4 and J is TRBJ1-6; 7 bases map to TRBD1. CDR1 is SGHNT and CDR2 is YYREEE in the germline V gene (reference sequence). With V trimmed by 2 bases and J by 17 bases, 4 bases remained unmatched. This CDR3 region has 11 residues. The CDR3 DNA follows: TGTGCCAGCAGCTTAGGGACAGACGTCCACTTT. This gives the protein CASSLGTDVHF.

This chain links TRBV3-1 (or the pseudogene TRBV3-2) with TRBJ2-1; D remains unclear. The CDR3 is 12 amino acids. Deletions cut 3 bases from V and 6 bases from J, with 6 bases between. Germline CDR1 is LGHDT and CDR2 is YNNKEL (reference sequence). The CDR3 sequence: CASSQGFNEQFF. In nucleotides, the CDR3 is TGTGCCAGCAGCCAGGGCTTCAATGAGCAGTTCTTC.

The CDR3 loop reads CASSKGGATGRVTEAFF. The CDR3 region has the DNA TGTGCCAGCAGCAAAGGTGGGGCGACAGGTCGAGTTACTGAAGCTTTCTTT. This chain uses TRBV21-1 with TRBJ1-1; TRBD1, the D gene given by the table, was not confirmed from the DNA. TRBV21-1 is a pseudogene locus. The CDR3 runs 17 residues.

The genes are TRBV29-1 and TRBJ2-7; D is perhaps TRBD2 (6 bases). This CDR3 contains 11 residues. CDR1 SQVTM and CDR2 ANQGSEA come from the germline V gene. V lost 4 bases and J 6 bases, leaving 10 bases between the germline ends. CDR3 residues: CSVAQGGEQYF. CDR3 DNA sequence: TGCAGCGTTGCGCAGGGAGGCGAGCAGTACTTC.

In the case of this clone: This sample includes further DNA sequences coding for the same CDR3. The chain couples TRBV12-3 or TRBV12-4 to TRBJ1-1, with TRBD1 identical over 8 bases. The length of the CDR3 is 13 residues. With V trimmed by 6 bases and J by 5 bases, 5 bases remained unmatched. For the CDR3, the DNA is TGTGCCAGCAGCCGTGGACAGGGTACTGAAGCTTTCTTT. Amino acid sequence: CASSRGQGTEAFF.

The chain links TRBV28 to TRBJ2-3; TRBD2 aligns across 11 bases. Trimming at V came to 2 bases and at J to 2 bases, leaving 6 bases not matched to a gene. The CDR3 has 17 residues. Germline V gene data show CDR1 as MDHEN and CDR2 as SYDVKM. In DNA form, the CDR3 reads TGTGCCAGCAGTTTACCAGGACTAGCGGGTCACACAGATACGCAGTATTTT. It encodes CASSLPGLAGHTDTQYF.

The genes are TRBV5-1 and TRBJ2-7; the D gene is possibly TRBD2 (6 bases). The CDR3 contains 14 residues. V lost 0 bases to trimming and J lost 3 bases, with 10 bases between them. The germline CDR1 and CDR2 sequences are SGHRS and YFSETQ. The CDR3 loop is CASSLDGSLYEQYF. CDR3 sequence (DNA): TGCGCCAGCAGCTTGGACGGGAGTCTCTACGAGCAGTACTTC.

The chain is built from TRBV5-1 and TRBJ2-5; TRBD1 agrees at 9 bases. Germline V gene sequence: CDR1 SGHRS, CDR2 YFSETQ. The junction had 12 bases not matched to a gene; V was cut back by 8 bases and J by 4 bases. The CDR3 consists of 15 residues. This chain's CDR3 is CASMPGTGKGETQYF. CDR3 DNA: TGCGCCAGTATGCCCGGGACAGGGAAGGGAGAGACCCAGTACTTC.

This clone was detected a few times. The chain joins TRBV5-1 to TRBJ1-3, with D hard to call. The length of the CDR3 is 14 residues. V was pared by 0 bases and J by 4 bases, with 8 bases between. Germline CDR1 SGHRS, CDR2 YFSETQ. The CDR3 loop is CASSLAEAGNTIYF. In DNA form, the CDR3 reads TGCGCCAGCAGCTTGGCGGAGGCGGGAAACACCATATATTTT.

The V gene is TRBV12-3 or TRBV12-4, the J gene TRBJ2-7; tentative D call: TRBD1 (6 bases). CDR3 length: 13 amino acids. V shed 2 bases and J shed 3 bases, with 8 bases lying between them. CDR3 in amino acids: CASSLKQGYEQYF. For the CDR3, the DNA is TGTGCCAGCAGTTTAAAACAGGGCTACGAGCAGTACTTC.

The J gene is TRBJ2-5, the V gene TRBV10-3; the match to TRBD2 covers 8 bases. After removal of 3 bases from V and 1 base from J, the junction contained 4 bases not matched to a gene. The CDR3 covers 15 residues. Looked up from germline, CDR1 is ENHRY and CDR2 is SYGVKD. The CDR3: CAISDATSGQETQYF. The CDR3 bases are TGTGCCATCAGTGATGCAACTAGCGGCCAAGAGACCCAGTACTTC.

This sequence joins TRBV5-1 and TRBJ2-7, with 7 bases matching TRBD2. This CDR3 has 16 amino acids. The trim removed 4 bases at V and 3 bases at J, leaving 13 bases unmatched. The germline V gene encodes CDR1 SGHRS and CDR2 YFSETQ. The CDR3 sequence: CASSGGERGGHYEQYF. CDR3 in DNA: TGCGCCAGCAGCGGGGGGGAGAGAGGAGGGCACTACGAGCAGTACTTC.

The V call is TRBV5-1, the J call TRBJ2-1, with D perhaps matching TRBD2 (5 bases). CDR3 length: 16 residues. The germline V and J ends were trimmed by 0 bases and 0 bases, with 10 bases remaining between them. CDR1 SGHRS and CDR2 YFSETQ come from the germline V gene. As DNA, the CDR3 is TGCGCCAGCAGCTTGGAAACGGGGAGCTCCTACAATGAGCAGTTCTTC. Its translation is CASSLETGSSYNEQFF.

The chain links TRBV7-2 to TRBJ2-5, with 7 bases lining up with TRBD2. V trimming: 7 bases; J trimming: 2 bases; junction bases outside the gene matches: 4. Germline CDR1 SGHTA, CDR2 FQGNSA. The CDR3 contains 13 residues. This chain's CDR3 is CASTRSGQETQYF. The CDR3, as DNA: TGTGCCAGCACCCGTAGCGGGCAAGAGACCCAGTACTTC. Full variable domain (remainder filled in from reference TRBV7-2 and TRBJ2-5): GAGVSQSPSNKVTEKGKDVELRCDPISGHTALYWYRQSLGQGLEFLIYFQGNSAPDKSGLPSDRFSAERTGGSVSTLTIQRTQQEDSAVYLCASTRSGQETQYFGPGTRLLVL.

This chain uses TRBV19 with TRBJ2-1; possibly TRBD2 for D (5 bases). This CDR3 region has 13 residues. Germline V gives CDR1 LNHDA, CDR2 SQIVND (reference sequence). V lost 5 bases, J lost 12 bases, and 17 bases lay in between. The CDR3 loop is CASSSGSPSGQFF. The DNA for the CDR3 is TGTGCCAGTAGTTCGGGATCCCCCAGTGGGCAGTTCTTC.

This clone was detected only a few times. The chain recombines TRBV6-5 with TRBJ1-1; 7 bases line up with TRBD1. The junction had 5 bases not matched to a gene; V was cut back by 6 bases and J by 10 bases. Germline CDR1 MNHEY, CDR2 SVGAGI. There are 11 residues in the CDR3. The CDR3 nucleotides read TGTGCCAGCAGGTACAGGGGTTCAGCTTTCTTT. This translates into CASRYRGSAFF.

The chain is built from TRBV28 and TRBJ1-5; weak D call: TRBD1 (5 bases). The germline CDR1 and CDR2 sequences are MDHEN and SYDVKM. The germline V and J ends were trimmed by 5 bases and 6 bases, with 11 bases remaining between them. The CDR3 extends over 13 amino acids. This CDR3 reads CASSQQVTQPQHF. DNA for the CDR3: TGTGCCAGCAGTCAACAGGTCACTCAGCCCCAGCATTTT.

This clone was counted a few times. The chain combines TRBV24-1 with TRBJ1-1, with a possible D match to TRBD1 (5 bases). The V end lost 7 bases, the J end lost 11 bases, and 13 bases lay between the germline ends. This CDR3 spans 11 amino acids. CDR1 KGHDR and CDR2 SFDVKD come from the germline V gene. The CDR3 region is CATRGGAAAFF. The CDR3 DNA reads TGTGCCACCAGGGGCGGGGCGGCGGCTTTCTTT.

The CDR3 region has the DNA TGCGCCAGCAGTCAATCGGACAGGGGGGGATCTGAAGCTTTCTTT. It translates to CASSQSDRGGSEAFF. The chain has TRBV23-1 and TRBJ1-1, with 10 bases lining up with TRBD1. TRBV23-1 is an ORF for which the function is uncertain. The CDR3 is 15 amino acids. V shed 0 bases, J shed 6 bases, and the junction held 4 bases outside the gene matches.

This clone was found a few times. The chain joins TRBV2 to TRBJ1-2, with a weak D call TRBD1 (6 bases). Trimming pared 5 bases from V and 3 bases from J, leaving 10 bases between. The CDR3 runs to 13 residues. CDR1 SNHLY and CDR2 FYNNEI come from the germline V gene. The CDR3 region is CASSQTGYYGYTF. CDR3 nucleotide sequence: TGTGCCAGCAGTCAGACAGGCTACTATGGCTACACCTTC. The full variable domain, rest sourced from reference TRBV2 and TRBJ1-2, is EPEVTQTPSHQVTQMGQEVILRCVPISNHLYFYWYRQILGQKVEFLVSFYNNEISEKSEIFDDQFSVERPDGSNFTLKIRSTKLEDSAMYFCASSQTGYYGYTFGSGTRLTVV.

The gene calls are TRBV11-2 and TRBJ2-2; D perhaps matches TRBD2 (6 bases). V shed 0 bases and J shed 6 bases, with 11 bases lying between them. Germline CDR1 and CDR2: SGHAT and FQNNGV. CDR3 length: 15 residues. CDR3 bases: TGTGCCAGCAGCTTAGATTGGACGGGGGCCGGGGAGCTGTTTTTT. Protein product: CASSLDWTGAGELFF.

This chain joins TRBV11-2 and TRBJ2-7; the D gene is possibly TRBD1 (6 bases). V was pared by 5 bases and J by 0 bases, with 11 bases between. The CDR3 has 14 residues. Germline values: CDR1 SGHAT, CDR2 FQNNGV. This CDR3 is CASSIQGISYEQYF. CDR3 bases: TGTGCCAGCAGCATACAGGGAATCTCCTACGAGCAGTACTTC.